This TCR beta chain was sequenced for a study of OX40 agonist ivuxolimab in advanced cancers. As for the study in general: Ivuxolimab was administered intravenously to patients at 0.01 to 10 mg/kg every 2 weeks.

This CDR3 is 15 amino acids long. V gave up 3 bases and J gave up 5 bases; unmatched junction bases: 7. CDR1 is SGHVS, CDR2 FNYEAQ, per germline. Only in-frame clones appear in the TCRdb table, and some are missing; sequencing was by immunoSEQ multiplex PCR. The table has about 60,000 clones, about 90% seen once. Concerning this clone itself: Its antigen remains unknown.

Study findings and constraints: Partial responders at 0.1-3.0 mg/kg had among the lowest clonal expansion.

The TCR was taken from an adult with an advanced solid tumor such as melanoma, head and neck, liver or kidney cancer. Sequenced here: CD4+ or CD8+ T cells sorted from blood, sampled in a trial of the OX40 agonist ivuxolimab. This chain joins TRBV7-6 and TRBJ2-1; TRBD2 matches at 7 bases. The CDR3 here is CASSFRLAGHNEQFF. DNA of the CDR3: TGTGCCAGCAGCTTTAGACTAGCCGGGCACAATGAGCAGTTCTTC.